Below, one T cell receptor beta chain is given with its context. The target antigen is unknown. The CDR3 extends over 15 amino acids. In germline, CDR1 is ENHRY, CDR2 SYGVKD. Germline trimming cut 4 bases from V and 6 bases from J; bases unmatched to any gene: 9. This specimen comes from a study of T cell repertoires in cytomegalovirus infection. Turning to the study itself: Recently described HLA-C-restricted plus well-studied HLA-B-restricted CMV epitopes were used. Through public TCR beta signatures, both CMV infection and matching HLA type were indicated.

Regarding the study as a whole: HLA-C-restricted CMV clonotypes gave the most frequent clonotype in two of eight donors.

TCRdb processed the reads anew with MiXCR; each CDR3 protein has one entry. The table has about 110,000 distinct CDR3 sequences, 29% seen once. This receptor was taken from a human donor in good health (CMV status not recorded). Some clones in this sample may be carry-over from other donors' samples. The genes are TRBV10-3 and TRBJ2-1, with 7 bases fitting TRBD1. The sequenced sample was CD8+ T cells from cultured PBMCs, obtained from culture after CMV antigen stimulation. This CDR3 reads CAISGKTGNPNEQFF. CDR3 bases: TGTGCCATCAGTGGCAAGACAGGGAATCCCAATGAGCAGTTCTTC.